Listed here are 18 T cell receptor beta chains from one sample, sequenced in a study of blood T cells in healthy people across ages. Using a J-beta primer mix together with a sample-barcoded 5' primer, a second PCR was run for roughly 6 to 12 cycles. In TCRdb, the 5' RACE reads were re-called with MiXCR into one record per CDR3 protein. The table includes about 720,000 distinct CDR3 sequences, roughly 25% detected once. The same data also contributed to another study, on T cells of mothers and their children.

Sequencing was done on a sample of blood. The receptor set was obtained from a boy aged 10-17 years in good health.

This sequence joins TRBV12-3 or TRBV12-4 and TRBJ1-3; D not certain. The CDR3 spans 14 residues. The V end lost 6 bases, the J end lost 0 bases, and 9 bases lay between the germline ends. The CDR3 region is CASSSWGSGNTIYF. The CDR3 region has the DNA TGTGCCAGCAGCTCTTGGGGCTCTGGAAACACCATATATTTT.

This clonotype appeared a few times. CDR3 in DNA: TGCAGCGTTGATTATACCTACAATGAGCAGTTCTTC. Translating gives CSVDYTYNEQFF. V is TRBV29-1 and J is TRBJ2-1; no clear D. Germline CDR1 reads SQVTM; CDR2 reads ANQGSEA. The V and J ends lost 3 bases and 2 bases respectively, with 5 bases between them. The CDR3 covers 12 residues.

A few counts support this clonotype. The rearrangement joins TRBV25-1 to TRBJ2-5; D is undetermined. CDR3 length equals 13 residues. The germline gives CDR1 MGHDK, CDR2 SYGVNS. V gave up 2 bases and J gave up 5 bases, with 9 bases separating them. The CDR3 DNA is TGTGCCAGCAGTGAAGTGCTGGCGGAGACCCAGTACTTC. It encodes CASSEVLAETQYF. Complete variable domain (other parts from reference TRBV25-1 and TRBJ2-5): EADIYQTPRYLVIGTGKKITLECSQTMGHDKMYWYQQDPGMELHLIHYSYGVNSTEKGDLSSESTVSRIRTEHFPLTLESARPSHTSQYLCASSEVLAETQYFGPGTRLLVL.

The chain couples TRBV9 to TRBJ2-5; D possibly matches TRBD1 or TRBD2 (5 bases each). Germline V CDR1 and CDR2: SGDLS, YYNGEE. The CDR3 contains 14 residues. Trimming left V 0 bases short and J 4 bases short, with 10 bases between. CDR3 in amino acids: CASSVGAGTETQYF. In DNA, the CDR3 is TGTGCCAGCAGCGTAGGGGCAGGGACAGAGACCCAGTACTTC.

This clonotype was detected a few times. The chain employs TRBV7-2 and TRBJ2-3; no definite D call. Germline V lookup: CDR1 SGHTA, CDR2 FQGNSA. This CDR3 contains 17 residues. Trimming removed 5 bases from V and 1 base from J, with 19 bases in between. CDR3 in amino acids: CASSPPPRPVGTDTQYF. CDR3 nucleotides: TGTGCCAGCAGCCCCCCGCCCAGGCCCGTGGGCACAGATACGCAGTATTTT.

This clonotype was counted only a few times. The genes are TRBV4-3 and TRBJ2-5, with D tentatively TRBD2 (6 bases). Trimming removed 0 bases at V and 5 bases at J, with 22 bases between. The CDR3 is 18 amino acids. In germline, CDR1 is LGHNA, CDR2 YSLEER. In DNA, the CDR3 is TGCGCCAGCAGCCAAGATTTACCCTCCATGGGGACTTCGGAGACCCAGTACTTC. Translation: CASSQDLPSMGTSETQYF.

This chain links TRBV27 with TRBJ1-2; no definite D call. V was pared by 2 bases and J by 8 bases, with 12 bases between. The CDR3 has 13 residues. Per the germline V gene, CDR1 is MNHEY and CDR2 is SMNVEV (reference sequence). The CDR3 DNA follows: TGTGCCAGCAGTTTACAACTGGTCGGAGGCTACACCTTC. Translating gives CASSLQLVGGYTF.

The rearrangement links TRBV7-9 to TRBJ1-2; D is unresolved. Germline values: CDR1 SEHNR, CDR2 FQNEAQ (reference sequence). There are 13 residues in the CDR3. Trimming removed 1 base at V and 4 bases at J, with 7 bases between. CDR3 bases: TGTGCCAGCAGCTTAGTCAGCTTCTATGGCTACACCTTC. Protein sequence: CASSLVSFYGYTF.

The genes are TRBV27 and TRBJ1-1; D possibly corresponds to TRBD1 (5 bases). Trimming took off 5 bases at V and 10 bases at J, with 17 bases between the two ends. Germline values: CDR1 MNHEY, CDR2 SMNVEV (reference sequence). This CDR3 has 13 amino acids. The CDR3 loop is CASSAGFIDRAFF. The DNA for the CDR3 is TGTGCCAGCAGTGCAGGGTTTATCGATCGAGCTTTCTTT.

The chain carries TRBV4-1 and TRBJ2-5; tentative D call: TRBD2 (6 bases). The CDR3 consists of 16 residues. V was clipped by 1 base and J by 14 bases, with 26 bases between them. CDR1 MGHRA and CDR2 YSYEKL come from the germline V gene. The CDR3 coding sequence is TGCGCCAGCAGCCAAGGACAGCGGGTTTTTTCCCACGAGCACTACTTC. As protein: CASSQGQRVFSHEHYF.

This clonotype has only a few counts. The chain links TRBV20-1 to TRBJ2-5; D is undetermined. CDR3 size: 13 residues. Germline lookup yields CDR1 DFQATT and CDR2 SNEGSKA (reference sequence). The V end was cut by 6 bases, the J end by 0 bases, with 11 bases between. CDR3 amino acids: CSALLGNQETQYF. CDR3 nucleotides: TGCAGTGCCTTGTTGGGGAACCAAGAGACCCAGTACTTC.

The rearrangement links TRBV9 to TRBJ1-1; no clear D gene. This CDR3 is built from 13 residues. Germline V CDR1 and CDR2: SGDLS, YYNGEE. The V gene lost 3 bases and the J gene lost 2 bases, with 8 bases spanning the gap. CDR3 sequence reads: CASSDGENTEAFF. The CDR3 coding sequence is TGTGCCAGCAGCGATGGGGAAAACACTGAAGCTTTCTTT.

The CDR3 coding sequence is TGCGCCAGCAGCTTTGAGACAGGGGGAAGTCGGGTCTATGGCTACACCTTC. Residues: CASSFETGGSRVYGYTF. The chain joins TRBV5-1 to TRBJ1-2; 9 bases map to TRBD1. The CDR3 spans 17 residues. Germline V gives CDR1 SGHRS, CDR2 YFSETQ. Germline trimming cut 2 bases from V and 4 bases from J; bases unmatched to any gene: 12.

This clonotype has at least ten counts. CDR3 DNA: TGTGCCAGCATGGCGGGACAGCTTAATGAAAAACTGTTTTTT. Its protein product is CASMAGQLNEKLFF. J is TRBJ1-4 and V is TRBV7-9, with TRBD1 matching over 7 bases. With 7 bases clipped from V and 4 bases from J, the junction kept 6 bases outside the gene matches. CDR1 is SEHNR and CDR2 is FQNEAQ in the germline V gene (reference sequence). CDR3 length: 14 residues.

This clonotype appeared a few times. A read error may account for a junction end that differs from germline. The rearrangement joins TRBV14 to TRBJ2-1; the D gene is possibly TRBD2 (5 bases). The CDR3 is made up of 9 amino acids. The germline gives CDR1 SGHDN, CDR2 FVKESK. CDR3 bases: TGTGCCAGCAGCCTTGAACGGGACTTC. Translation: CASSLERDF.

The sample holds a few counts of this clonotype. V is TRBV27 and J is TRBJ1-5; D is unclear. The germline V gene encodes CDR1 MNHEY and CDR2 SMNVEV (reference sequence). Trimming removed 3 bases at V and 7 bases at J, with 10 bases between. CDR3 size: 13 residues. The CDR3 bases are TGTGCCAGCAGTTTGGCTAATTGGCAGCCCCAGCATTTT. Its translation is CASSLANWQPQHF.

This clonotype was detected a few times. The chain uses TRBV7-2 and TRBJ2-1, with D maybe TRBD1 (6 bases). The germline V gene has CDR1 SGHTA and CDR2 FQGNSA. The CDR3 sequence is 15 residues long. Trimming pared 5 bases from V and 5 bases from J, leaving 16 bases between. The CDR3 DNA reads TGTGCCAGCAGCACATCCGGGACACTTAACAATGAGCAGTTCTTC. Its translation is CASSTSGTLNNEQFF.

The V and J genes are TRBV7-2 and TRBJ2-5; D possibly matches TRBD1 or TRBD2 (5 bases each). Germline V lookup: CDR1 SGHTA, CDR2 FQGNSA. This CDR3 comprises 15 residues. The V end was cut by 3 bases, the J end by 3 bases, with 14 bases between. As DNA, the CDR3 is TGTGCCAGCAGCTTCCCCGGGACGGCGAAAGAGACCCAGTACTTC. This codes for CASSFPGTAKETQYF.